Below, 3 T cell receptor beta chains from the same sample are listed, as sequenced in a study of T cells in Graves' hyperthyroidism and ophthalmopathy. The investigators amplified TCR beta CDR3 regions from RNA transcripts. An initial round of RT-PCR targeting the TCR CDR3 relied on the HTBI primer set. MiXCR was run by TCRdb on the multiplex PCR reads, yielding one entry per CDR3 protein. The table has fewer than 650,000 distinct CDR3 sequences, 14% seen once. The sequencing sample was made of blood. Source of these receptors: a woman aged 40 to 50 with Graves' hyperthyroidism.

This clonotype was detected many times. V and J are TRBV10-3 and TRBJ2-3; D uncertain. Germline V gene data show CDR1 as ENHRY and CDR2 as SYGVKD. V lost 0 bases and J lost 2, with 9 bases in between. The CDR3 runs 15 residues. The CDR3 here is CAISESSPSTDTQYF. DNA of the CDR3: TGTGCCATCAGTGAGTCATCCCCATCCACAGATACGCAGTATTTT.

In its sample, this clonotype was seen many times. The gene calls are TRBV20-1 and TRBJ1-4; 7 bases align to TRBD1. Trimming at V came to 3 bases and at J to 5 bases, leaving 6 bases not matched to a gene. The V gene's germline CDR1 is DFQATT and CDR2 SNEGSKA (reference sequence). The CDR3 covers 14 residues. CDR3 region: CSASSGTVNEKLFF. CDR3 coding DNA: TGCAGTGCTAGTTCCGGGACAGTGAATGAAAAACTGTTTTTT.

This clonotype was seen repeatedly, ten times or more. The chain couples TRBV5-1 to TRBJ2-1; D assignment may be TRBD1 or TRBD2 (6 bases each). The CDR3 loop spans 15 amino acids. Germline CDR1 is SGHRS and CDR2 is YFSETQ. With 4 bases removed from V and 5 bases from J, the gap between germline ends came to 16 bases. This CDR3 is CASSLEGVRHNEQFF. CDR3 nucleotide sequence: TGCGCCAGCAGCCTGGAGGGGGTGCGGCACAATGAGCAGTTCTTC.